This T cell receptor (beta chain) was sequenced during a study of response to subunit inactivated influenza vaccine. TCRdb recomputed calls from the RT-PCR reads with MiXCR, one row per CDR3 protein. The table shows approximately 170,000 distinct CDR3 sequences, with approximately 15% occurring only once. This clonotype was observed a few times. Antigen: not known. Regarding the study as a whole: Each seasonal flu vaccination may recruit only limited new T cells, authors suggested.

CDR1 is DFQATT, CDR2 SNEGSKA, per germline (reference sequence). The CDR3 loop spans 13 amino acids. The germline V and J ends were trimmed by 5 bases and 2 bases, with 11 bases remaining between them. The origin of this receptor is a man aged 50 to 59 who received an inactivated influenza vaccine. This specimen consisted of CD8+ T cells sorted from PBMCs, obtained more than 4 days after vaccination. This chain uses TRBV20-1 with TRBJ2-3, with no clear D. The chain's CDR3 is CSAHDRNTDTQYF. Here the CDR3 DNA reads TGCAGTGCTCACGACCGGAACACAGATACGCAGTATTTT.